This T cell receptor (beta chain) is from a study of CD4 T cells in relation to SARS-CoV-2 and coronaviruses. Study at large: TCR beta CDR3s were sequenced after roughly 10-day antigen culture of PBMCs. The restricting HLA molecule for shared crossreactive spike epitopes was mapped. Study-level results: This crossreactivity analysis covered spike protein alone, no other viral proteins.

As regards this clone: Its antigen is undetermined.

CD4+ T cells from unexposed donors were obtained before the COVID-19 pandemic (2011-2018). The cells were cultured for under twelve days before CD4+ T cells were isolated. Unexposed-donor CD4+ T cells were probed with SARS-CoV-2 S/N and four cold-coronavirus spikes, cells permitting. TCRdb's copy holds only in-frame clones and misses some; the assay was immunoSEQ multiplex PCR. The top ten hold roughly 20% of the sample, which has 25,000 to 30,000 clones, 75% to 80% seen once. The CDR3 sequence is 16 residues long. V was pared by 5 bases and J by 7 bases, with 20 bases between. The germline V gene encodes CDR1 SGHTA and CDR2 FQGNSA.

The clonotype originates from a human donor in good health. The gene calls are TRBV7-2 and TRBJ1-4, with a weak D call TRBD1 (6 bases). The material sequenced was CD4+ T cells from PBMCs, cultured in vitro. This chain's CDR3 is CASSPTSGQPGEKLFF. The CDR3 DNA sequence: TGTGCCAGCAGCCCGACCTCAGGACAGCCCGGTGAAAAACTGTTTTTT.